This T cell receptor beta chain stems from a study of beta chain features in type 1 diabetes. Study outcomes and limitations: Within the patient group, naive, central memory and Treg TCRB repertoires appeared more similar to each other than within healthy donors. Patients and controls would be equally affected if PCR favored shorter templates. HLA effects on TCRB rearrangement stayed unresolved here.

The study reverse transcribed the entire isolated RNA, so it sequenced expressed TCRB transcripts. Data came from immunoSEQ multiplex PCR; TCRdb stores just in-frame clones and leaves some out. The table includes more than 350,000 clones, roughly 10% detected once. This CDR3 spans 15 amino acids. Per germline, CDR1 KGHSH and CDR2 LQKENI. V lost 4 bases, J lost 6 bases, and 16 bases lay in between. With respect to this clone: Its antigen is still unknown.

Via CD45RO/CCR7/CD25/CD127/CD95/CD27, cells of the CD4+ naive, central memory, regulatory and stem cell-like memory subsets were sorted. The chain combines TRBV18 with TRBJ2-1, with no clear D. The sample consisted of naive CD4+ T cells from blood. This clonotype was sampled from a young woman in good health. The CDR3 bases are TGTGCCAGCTCACAAATCGAGGTCCAAATCAATGAGCAGTTCTTC. It is translated as CASSQIEVQINEQFF.